These T cell receptor beta chains were read from a single sample in a study of T cell responses to AZD1222 COVID-19 vaccine. Sequencing was performed with immunoSEQ multiplex PCR; in TCRdb, only in-frame clones are kept and a portion is missing. The data show about 150,000 clones, roughly 92% seen once. The sequences come from peripheral blood, collected 28 days after the second AZD1222 dose. These receptors were taken from an adult who received the AZD1222 COVID-19 vaccine. Each CDR3 is given with its conserved first and last residue. A D gene is named only where the DNA matches it firmly. Not every row has a clone size; where given, it reads once, few, many or a size class.

J	V	D	size	CDR3	DNA
TRBJ2-3	TRBV29-1	TRBD1	NA	CSVGDSPTTDTQYF	TGCAGCGTTGGGGACAGTCCTACCACAGATACGCAGTATTTT
TRBJ2-3	TRBV10-1	NA	NA	CASSAKASTDTQYF	TGCGCCAGCAGTGCGAAGGCCAGCACAGATACGCAGTATTTT
TRBJ2-1	TRBV3-1/TRBV3-2	NA	NA	CASSQDALVANEQFF	TGTGCCAGCAGCCAAGATGCGCTAGTTGCCAATGAGCAGTTCTTC
TRBJ1-3	TRBV5-1	NA	NA	CASSLGSLGYGGNTIYF	TGCGCCAGCAGCTTGGGGTCTTTGGGGTATGGTGGAAACACCATATATTTT
TRBJ1-1	TRBV18	NA	NA	CASSANTEAFF	TGTGCCAGCTCAGCGAACACTGAAGCTTTCTTT
TRBJ2-5	TRBV7-9	TRBD1	NA	CASSILRDRGEGETQYF	TGTGCCAGCAGCATTCTCCGGGACAGGGGAGAAGGGGAGACCCAGTACTTC
TRBJ2-2	TRBV18	NA	once	CASSTKTETGELFF	TGTGCCAGCTCCACCAAGACAGAGACCGGGGAGCTGTTTTTT
TRBJ1-5	TRBV5-6	NA	NA	CASSTLGVDQPQHF	TGTGCCAGCAGCACCCTAGGGGTAGATCAGCCCCAGCATTTT
TRBJ2-7	TRBV5-4	NA	NA	CASSPKGDRSYEQYF	TGTGCCAGCAGCCCTAAGGGGGACCGGTCCTACGAGCAGTACTTC
TRBJ2-7	TRBV3-1/TRBV3-2	TRBD2	NA	CASSPKVAGAPYEQYF	TGTGCCAGCAGCCCCAAGGTAGCGGGGGCCCCCTACGAGCAGTACTTC
TRBJ2-7	TRBV29-1	TRBD1	NA	CSTWGQGAYEQYF	TGCAGCACTTGGGGACAGGGGGCTTACGAGCAGTACTTC
TRBJ1-2	TRBV3-1/TRBV3-2	TRBD1	NA	CASSPTGQDGYGYTF	TGTGCCAGCAGCCCCACGGGACAGGACGGCTATGGCTACACCTTC
TRBJ1-5	TRBV10-2	NA	NA	CASSDRERNQPQHF	TGCGCCAGCAGTGACAGGGAGCGCAATCAGCCCCAGCATTTT
TRBJ2-7	TRBV3-1/TRBV3-2	TRBD1	NA	CASSHAVQGASSYEQYF	TGTGCCAGCAGCCACGCGGTTCAGGGGGCGAGCTCCTACGAGCAGTACTTC
TRBJ2-3	TRBV9	TRBD2	NA	CASSVGTAGGDTQYF	TGTGCCAGCAGCGTAGGTACAGCGGGAGGAGATACGCAGTATTTT
TRBJ2-7	TRBV6-2/TRBV6-3	NA	NA	CASSSGGKPSHF	TGTGCCAGCAGTTCAGGGGGGAAGCCGTCCCATTTC
TRBJ1-6	TRBV4-2	NA	once	CAMRRGTTIYNSPLHF	TGTGCCATGCGGAGGGGCACAACAATATATAATTCACCCCTCCACTTT
TRBJ2-2	TRBV5-1	TRBD2	few	CASSPRTSGRANTGELFF	TGCGCCAGCAGCCCTCGGACTAGCGGGAGGGCGAACACCGGGGAGCTGTTTTTT
TRBJ1-2	TRBV5-1	NA	once	CASSLAGVSYGYTF	TGCGCCAGCAGCTTAGCAGGGGTTAGCTATGGCTACACCTTC
TRBJ2-1	TRBV3-1/TRBV3-2	TRBD2	once	CASSQVSSGSSYNEQFF	TGTGCCAGCAGCCAAGTGTCTAGCGGGAGCTCCTACAATGAGCAGTTCTTC
TRBJ2-3	TRBV7-8	NA	few	CASSFEGADTQYF	TGTGCCAGCAGCTTTGAAGGTGCAGATACGCAGTATTTT
TRBJ2-7	TRBV15	NA	NA	CATSRGGGGPTYEQYF	TGTGCCACCAGCAGAGGGGGCGGTGGTCCAACCTACGAGCAGTACTTC
TRBJ2-5	TRBV6-5	NA	NA	CASSYSWETQYF	TGTGCCAGCAGTTACTCGTGGGAGACCCAGTACTTC
TRBJ2-1	TRBV14	TRBD2	NA	CASSHLTSGYNEQFF	TGTGCCAGCAGCCATTTGACTAGCGGTTACAATGAGCAGTTCTTC
TRBJ2-7	TRBV6-4	TRBD2	NA	CASSGTSSSLYEQYF	TGTGCCAGCAGTGGGACTAGCTCCTCGCTCTACGAGCAGTACTTC
TRBJ2-3	TRBV27	TRBD2	NA	CASSYLREREDTQYF	TGTGCCAGCAGTTATTTGCGGGAGAGAGAAGATACGCAGTATTTT
TRBJ2-1	TRBV5-1	TRBD1	NA	CASAGRQGVFNEQFF	TGCGCCAGCGCAGGGCGACAGGGGGTGTTCAATGAGCAGTTCTTC
TRBJ1-2	TRBV19	NA	NA	CASTKRGNYGYTF	TGTGCCAGTACCAAGCGGGGGAACTATGGCTACACCTTC
TRBJ1-2	TRBV4-2	NA	once	CASSQDSNYGYTF	TGTGCCAGCAGCCAAGACAGTAACTATGGCTACACCTTC
TRBJ1-1	TRBV19	NA	NA	CASSIPGGTSRNTEAFF	TGTGCCAGTAGTATCCCGGGGGGGACATCCAGGAACACTGAAGCTTTCTTT
TRBJ1-1	TRBV2	NA	NA	CASRAGDTEAFF	TGTGCCAGCAGGGCAGGGGACACTGAAGCTTTCTTT
TRBJ1-5	TRBV4-3	NA	NA	CASSRVSQGLGQPQHF	TGCGCCAGCAGCCGAGTGTCCCAGGGGCTTGGTCAGCCCCAGCATTTT
TRBJ1-1	TRBV9	NA	NA	CASSVDMNTEAFF	TGTGCCAGCAGCGTCGACATGAACACTGAAGCTTTCTTT
TRBJ2-7	TRBV6-5	NA	NA	CASSLTGALNEQYF	TGTGCCAGCAGCCTGACAGGAGCTTTAAACGAGCAGTACTTC
TRBJ2-5	TRBV5-5	TRBD1	once	CASSPRPGQAKETQYF	TGTGCCAGCAGCCCCCGGCCGGGACAGGCAAAAGAGACCCAGTACTTC
TRBJ1-5	TRBV7-2	TRBD1	NA	CASSHTGTGVGQPQHF	TGTGCCAGCAGCCATACTGGGACAGGGGTAGGGCAGCCCCAGCATTTT
TRBJ1-3	TRBV10-3	NA	NA	CAISEQEGNTIYF	TGTGCCATCAGTGAGCAAGAAGGAAACACCATATATTTT
TRBJ2-1	TRBV7-9	TRBD1	NA	CASRDRGNEQFF	TGTGCCAGCAGGGACAGGGGAAATGAGCAGTTCTTC
TRBJ1-3	TRBV18	NA	NA	CASSIQGSGNTIYF	TGTGCCAGCTCAATACAGGGCTCTGGAAACACCATATATTTT
TRBJ1-6	TRBV7-9	TRBD1	NA	CASSLTQGAPLHF	TGTGCCAGCAGCTTAACACAGGGGGCTCCCCTCCACTTT
TRBJ2-3	TRBV7-2	NA	NA	CASTPWPSRTDTQYF	TGTGCCAGCACGCCTTGGCCAAGTAGGACAGATACGCAGTATTTT
TRBJ2-7	TRBV7-2	NA	NA	CASSLEWGSYEQYF	TGTGCCAGCAGCTTAGAGTGGGGTTCCTACGAGCAGTACTTC
TRBJ1-2	TRBV6-1	NA	NA	CASSENRGGEGYTF	TGTGCCAGCAGTGAAAATCGGGGGGGCGAAGGCTACACCTTC
TRBJ1-2	TRBV2	NA	once	CASKRGEYYGYTF	TGTGCCAGCAAACGGGGGGAGTACTATGGCTACACCTTC